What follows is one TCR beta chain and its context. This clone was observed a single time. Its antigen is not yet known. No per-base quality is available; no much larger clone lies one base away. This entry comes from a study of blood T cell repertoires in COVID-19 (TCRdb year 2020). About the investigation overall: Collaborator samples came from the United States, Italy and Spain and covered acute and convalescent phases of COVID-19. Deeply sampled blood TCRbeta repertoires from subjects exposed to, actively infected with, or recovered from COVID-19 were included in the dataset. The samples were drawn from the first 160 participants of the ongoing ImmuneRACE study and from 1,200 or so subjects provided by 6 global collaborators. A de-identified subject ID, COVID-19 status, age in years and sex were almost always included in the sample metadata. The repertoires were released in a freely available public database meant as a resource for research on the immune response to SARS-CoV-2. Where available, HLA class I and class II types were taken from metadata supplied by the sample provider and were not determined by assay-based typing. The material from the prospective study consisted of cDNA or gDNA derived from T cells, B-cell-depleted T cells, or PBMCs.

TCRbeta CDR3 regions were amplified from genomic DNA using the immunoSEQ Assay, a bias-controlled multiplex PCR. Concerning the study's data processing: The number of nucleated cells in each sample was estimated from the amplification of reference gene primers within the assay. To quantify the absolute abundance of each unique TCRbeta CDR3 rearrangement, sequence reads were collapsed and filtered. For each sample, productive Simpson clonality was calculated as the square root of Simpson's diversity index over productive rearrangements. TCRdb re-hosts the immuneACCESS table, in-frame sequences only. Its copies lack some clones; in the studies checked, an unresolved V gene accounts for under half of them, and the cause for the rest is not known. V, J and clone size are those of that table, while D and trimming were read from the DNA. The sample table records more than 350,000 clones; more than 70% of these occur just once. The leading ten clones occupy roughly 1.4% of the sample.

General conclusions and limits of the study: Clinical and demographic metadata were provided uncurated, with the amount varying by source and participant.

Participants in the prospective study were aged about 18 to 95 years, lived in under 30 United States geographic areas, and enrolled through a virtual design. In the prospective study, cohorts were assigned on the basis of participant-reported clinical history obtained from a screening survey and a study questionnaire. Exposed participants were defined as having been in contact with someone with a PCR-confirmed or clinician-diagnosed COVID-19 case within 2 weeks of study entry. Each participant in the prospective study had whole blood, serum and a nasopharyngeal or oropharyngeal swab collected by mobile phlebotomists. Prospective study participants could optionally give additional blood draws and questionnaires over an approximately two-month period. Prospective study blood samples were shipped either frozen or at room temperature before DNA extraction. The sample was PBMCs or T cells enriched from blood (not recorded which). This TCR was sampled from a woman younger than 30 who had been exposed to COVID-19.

The DNA sequence is TGTGCCAGCAGCCACCCGTTGTCCAGCGGGGAGACTTACGAGCAGTACTTC. Its protein reads: CASSHPLSSGETYEQYF. The V and J segments used are TRBV3-1 (or the pseudogene TRBV3-2) and TRBJ2-7; the junction holds 7 bases that match TRBD2. Including the terminal cysteine and phenylalanine, the CDR3 comprises 17 residues. Just the 51-base CDR3 DNA is kept, in frame starting at base 1. The germline V gene (reference sequence) specifies LGHDT as CDR1 and YNNKEL as CDR2. Trimming takes 3 bases off V and 4 bases off J; junction bases not matched to a gene: 15.